These T cell receptor beta chains were read from a single sample in a study of PD-1 blockade in classical Hodgkin lymphoma. Repertoires were generated with immunoSEQ multiplex PCR, while TCRdb's copy carries only in-frame clones and drops some. The sample includes approximately 21,000 clones, approximately 80% of them seen just once. Sequenced here: CD8+ T cells from blood, sampled before the fourth cycle of nivolumab. Source of these receptors: a human donor with classical Hodgkin lymphoma. CDR3s include the opening cysteine and the closing phenylalanine or tryptophan. The D gene is left open where the match is weak. Part of the rows lack a size; the others show once, few, many or a class for expanded clones.

TGCGCCAGCGGGATGCCCCAGCATTTT	CASGMPQHF	-	few	TRBV10-1	TRBJ1-5
TGTGCCAGCAGTTCCCCGGGGAGCTCTGGAAACACCATATATTTT	CASSSPGSSGNTIYF	-	few	TRBV2	TRBJ1-3
TGCAGCGTTGAAGACGGATACTACGAGCAGTACTTC	CSVEDGYYEQYF	-	few	TRBV29-1	TRBJ2-7
TGTGCCAGCAGCCCCCGGCGGGGGGCTAGCTCCTACAATGAGCAGTTCTTC	CASSPRRGASSYNEQFF	TRBD2	-	TRBV7-2	TRBJ2-1
TGTGCCAGCAGTTTATATGCAGAGACCCAGTACTTC	CASSLYAETQYF	-	-	TRBV27	TRBJ2-5
TGTGCCAGCAGTAGCCTAGCGGCGAACCCCTACGAGCAGTACTTC	CASSSLAANPYEQYF	TRBD2	-	TRBV6-5	TRBJ2-7
TGTGCCTGGAGTGCCACAGGGGTGACTGAAGCTTTCTTT	CAWSATGVTEAFF	TRBD1	-	TRBV30	TRBJ1-1
TGTGCCAGCAGAAAGGGATTTCGAAGCACAGATACGCAGTATTTT	CASRKGFRSTDTQYF	-	-	TRBV13	TRBJ2-3
TGCAGCGTTTGGGACAGTTTAGCCAAAAACATTCAGTACTTC	CSVWDSLAKNIQYF	TRBD1	-	TRBV29-1	TRBJ2-4
TGTGCCAGCAGCGTAGGGGTCCTACGGGGGCTAGGGGAGACCCAGTACTTC	CASSVGVLRGLGETQYF	-	-	TRBV9	TRBJ2-5
TGTGCCAGCAGCCCAGACACCGGGACGAGAGATTCACCCCTCCACTTT	CASSPDTGTRDSPLHF	-	-	TRBV7-2	TRBJ1-6
TGTGCCAGCAGCGTTAGGGGACACCCGCCCCAGCATTTT	CASSVRGHPPQHF	-	once	TRBV9	TRBJ1-5
TGTGCCAGCCGGAGCTCCACAGATACGCAGTATTTT	CASRSSTDTQYF	-	once	TRBV7-2	TRBJ2-3
TGTGCCAGCAGAGCAGCGAGCACCATATATTTT	CASRAASTIYF	-	-	TRBV6-1	TRBJ1-3
TGTGCCAGCAGACTTGACAGGACTGAAGCTTTCTTT	CASRLDRTEAFF	-	-	TRBV7-9	TRBJ1-1
TGTGCCAGCAGTTTATTCGGGGGAGGAAGCAATCAGCCCCAGCATTTT	CASSLFGGGSNQPQHF	-	-	TRBV28	TRBJ1-5
TGCGCCAGCAGTCAGGGACAGGGAAGGAGGGGTCATCAGCCCCAGCATTTT	CASSQGQGRRGHQPQHF	TRBD1	-	TRBV23-1	TRBJ1-5
TGTGCCAGCAGCTCGAGGGGTACCCTATCCGCACATCAGCCCCAGCATTTT	CASSSRGTLSAHQPQHF	-	-	TRBV7-8	TRBJ1-5
TGTGCCATCAGTGAGAATATAGGATACTACGAGCAGTACTTC	CAISENIGYYEQYF	-	-	TRBV10-3	TRBJ2-7
TGTGCCAGCAGTGAAAGAGTAGGGGAAATATTTGGAAACACCATATATTTT	CASSERVGEIFGNTIYF	-	-	TRBV6-1	TRBJ1-3
TGTGCCAGCAGTTTATTGGGGGGAGGCACTGAAGCTTTCTTT	CASSLLGGGTEAFF	-	-	TRBV28	TRBJ1-1
TGTGCCAGCAGTTTATTGGTCGGGACTAGCGGTAATGAGCAGTTCTTC	CASSLLVGTSGNEQFF	TRBD2	once	TRBV27	TRBJ2-1
TGTGCCAGCAGTTATCTAGCGGGCACAGATACGCAGTATTTT	CASSYLAGTDTQYF	TRBD2	-	TRBV6-5	TRBJ2-3
TGTGCCAGCAGCGTAGTAGCGGGGGTGATTGATGAGCAGTTCTTC	CASSVVAGVIDEQFF	TRBD2	-	TRBV9	TRBJ2-1
TGCAGCGTTCTGGGCGGCGCTGAAAAACTGTTTTTT	CSVLGGAEKLFF	-	-	TRBV29-1	TRBJ1-4
TGCGCCAGCAGCCAACTCGGACTAGCGGCAGAGACCCAGTACTTC	CASSQLGLAAETQYF	TRBD2	-	TRBV4-1	TRBJ2-5
TGTGCCAGCGCATTACAGCGGGGATCCTACAATGAGCAGTTCTTC	CASALQRGSYNEQFF	TRBD2	-	TRBV7-6	TRBJ2-1
TGTGCTAGTGGTTCGGTCAGGGGGGAGGATGAAAAACTGTTTTTT	CASGSVRGEDEKLFF	TRBD1	-	TRBV12-5	TRBJ1-4
TGTGCCAGCAGTTCACAACAGGGCAATCAGCCCCAGCATTTT	CASSSQQGNQPQHF	-	-	TRBV28	TRBJ1-5
TGTGCCAGCAGCTCGACTAGCGTTAGCACAGATACGCAGTATTTT	CASSSTSVSTDTQYF	TRBD2	-	TRBV7-6	TRBJ2-3
TGTGCCAGCAGGGGGGACCCCTACAATGAGCAGTTCTTC	CASRGDPYNEQFF	-	once	TRBV7-2	TRBJ2-1
TGTGCCAGCAGCCCCAGACTAGCGGGGGCCTACGAGCAGTACTTC	CASSPRLAGAYEQYF	TRBD2	-	TRBV7-6	TRBJ2-7
TGTGCCAGCAGTCCAAGCGGGGGGGCGGGAGATGAGCAGTTCTTC	CASSPSGGAGDEQFF	TRBD2	-	TRBV27	TRBJ2-1
TGTGCCAGCAGCTTAAGGGGGCCGTTTAGTCAGTCAGAGACCCAGTACTTC	CASSLRGPFSQSETQYF	TRBD1	-	TRBV7-2	TRBJ2-5
TGTGCCAGCAGCTTGGTTGGCGGCGAGCAGTACTTC	CASSLVGGEQYF	-	few	TRBV5-4	TRBJ2-7
TGTGCCAGCAGCTTATACCAGCATGGCTACACCTTC	CASSLYQHGYTF	-	-	TRBV7-9	TRBJ1-2
TGCGCCAGCAGCCAGAACCGACAGGGACCTTCCTACGAGCAGTACTTC	CASSQNRQGPSYEQYF	TRBD1	-	TRBV4-3	TRBJ2-7
TGTGCCAGCAGCTTCCGGGGGGCGGGTTCCCTCGAGCAGTACTTC	CASSFRGAGSLEQYF	-	-	TRBV7-9	TRBJ2-7
TGTGCCAGTAAAAAAGAGGGCTCCTACGAGCAGTACTTC	CASKKEGSYEQYF	-	-	TRBV19	TRBJ2-7
TGTGCCAGCAGCGCTGAGGGGTACAGCTATGGCTACACCTTC	CASSAEGYSYGYTF	-	once	TRBV9	TRBJ1-2
TGTGCCAGTAGTCACGGGACAGGGGTAGGGGCTTTCTTT	CASSHGTGVGAFF	TRBD1	-	TRBV19	TRBJ1-1
TGTGCCAGCAGCTTAGTACGTAACACTGAAGCTTTCTTT	CASSLVRNTEAFF	-	-	TRBV11-2	TRBJ1-1
TGTGCCAGCAGCCAGGGTAGGATTCCCGAGCAGTACTTC	CASSQGRIPEQYF	-	-	TRBV4-2	TRBJ2-7
TGTGCCAGCAGCTTATCGCCTAGCGGGGACATCTACAATGAGCAGTTCTTC	CASSLSPSGDIYNEQFF	TRBD2	-	TRBV7-6	TRBJ2-1
TGCGCCAGCAGCCCCACTGACAGAGGGTCCTATGGCTACACCTTC	CASSPTDRGSYGYTF	-	-	TRBV4-3	TRBJ1-2
TGTGCCAGCAGCGCGGGGGGTAACACTGAAGCTTTCTTT	CASSAGGNTEAFF	-	-	TRBV5-6	TRBJ1-1
TGCGCCAGTCTACAGGGGTCCTACTACGAGCAGTACTTC	CASLQGSYYEQYF	TRBD1	-	TRBV10-2	TRBJ2-7
TGCGCCAGCAGCCAAGAGCCCCCCCCGACAGGGGCCTACGAGCAGTACTTC	CASSQEPPPTGAYEQYF	TRBD1	-	TRBV4-1	TRBJ2-7
TGTGCCAGCAGCCGTACAGGGGATCAGCCCCAGCATTTT	CASSRTGDQPQHF	TRBD1	-	TRBV6-5	TRBJ1-5
TGCGCCAGCAGCCAGGATACAGGGGGCTACGAGCAGTACTTC	CASSQDTGGYEQYF	TRBD1	-	TRBV4-3	TRBJ2-7
TGTGCCAGCAGTTTATCGGGACAGGGGAAAGGCTACGAGCAGTACTTC	CASSLSGQGKGYEQYF	TRBD1	few	TRBV27	TRBJ2-7
TGTGCCAGCAGCTCCCCCCTATTCTCCTACAATGAGCAGTTCTTC	CASSSPLFSYNEQFF	-	-	TRBV11-2	TRBJ2-1
TGTGCCAGCAGCTTAATAGCGACCGATTATAGCAATCAGCCCCAGCATTTT	CASSLIATDYSNQPQHF	-	-	TRBV7-2	TRBJ1-5
TGTGCCAGCAGCTTGTCTTTTGGACTAGCGGGGATGAGCACAGATACGCAGTATTTT	CASSLSFGLAGMSTDTQYF	TRBD2	-	TRBV5-6	TRBJ2-3
TGTGCCAGCAGTTTAGCAGGTTACTCCTACGAGCAGTACTTC	CASSLAGYSYEQYF	-	-	TRBV28	TRBJ2-7